The clone carrying this TCR beta chain is medium-sized within its sample. Its antigen is not identified. In the authors' workflow: Using the CDR3 differences seen across clinicopathological groups, the authors built a distant-metastasis classifier for papillary thyroid cancer, which was meant to discriminate distant-metastatic patients. Via MiXCR, TCRdb re-called the PCR reads. The V and J calls and clone size are TCRdb's, not the authors'. Among under 20,000 clones listed, 34% were seen once. The CDR3 contains 15 residues. CDR1 is LGHNA and CDR2 is YSLEER in the germline V gene. The V and J ends lost 2 bases and 4 bases respectively, with 12 bases between them. The data originate from a study of metastatic and nonmetastatic thyroid tumors. Overall study context: Samples came from malignant and benign thyroid patients, and repertoires were compared across blood and tumor or nodule tissue. General study results and limits: Reports indicated that malignant thyroid tumors showed significantly higher TCR beta diversity than benign nodules did, in blood and tumor.

No patient had received any treatment before thyroid surgery. This chain joins TRBV4-3 and TRBJ1-5, with D tentatively TRBD1 (5 bases). This receptor was taken from a female donor with papillary thyroid cancer or a benign thyroid nodule (not recorded which). Some clones in this sample may be carry-over from other donors' samples. The sample comprised tumor tissue. The CDR3 DNA reads TGCGCCAGCAGCCAACGGACATGGGGAAATCAGCCCCAGCATTTT. Its protein is CASSQRTWGNQPQHF.